These 5 T cell receptor beta chains share one sample of origin, sequenced in a study of cytomegalovirus exposure and HLA in healthy donors. The PCR ran on 60 Vbeta and 13 Jbeta primers. Here immunoSEQ multiplex PCR was the method, and the copy in TCRdb shows in-frame clones only, minus some. The sample consists of roughly 120,000 clones, 75% to 80% of them appearing once. Sequenced sample: PBMCs. All receptors come from a man aged 40-49 years in good health and CMV-seronegative.

The chain combines TRBV18 with TRBJ1-2, with D perhaps TRBD1 (6 bases). Germline V gene data show CDR1 as KGHSH and CDR2 as LQKENI. V shed 6 bases and J shed 9 bases, with 17 bases lying between them. The CDR3 extends over 13 amino acids. The chain's CDR3 is CASSTRTVDRYTF. The CDR3 DNA is TGTGCCAGCTCGACTCGGACAGTTGATCGCTACACCTTC.

The V and J genes are TRBV4-2 and TRBJ2-7, with 8 bases identical to TRBD1. The CDR3 is made up of 15 amino acids. CDR1 and CDR2 from the germline V gene are LGHNA and YNFKEQ. V trimming: 3 bases; J trimming: 4 bases; junction bases outside the gene matches: 8. CDR3 region: CASSQEQGDGYEQYF. CDR3 DNA sequence: TGTGCCAGCAGCCAGGAACAGGGGGATGGGTACGAGCAGTACTTC.

This chain links TRBV18 with TRBJ1-5, with D perhaps matching TRBD1 (5 bases). Per the germline V gene, CDR1 is KGHSH and CDR2 is LQKENI. This CDR3 is 14 amino acids long. Deletions cut 3 bases from V and 7 bases from J, with 13 bases between. This chain's CDR3 is CASSPGLLLQPQHF. CDR3 coding DNA: TGTGCCAGCTCACCGGGACTCCTTCTACAGCCCCAGCATTTT.

This clone was detected a few times. The CDR3 spells CASSQDGGAIYSPLHF. The DNA of the CDR3 is TGCGCCAGCAGCCAAGATGGTGGGGCCATCTATTCACCCCTCCACTTT. The J gene is TRBJ1-6, the V gene TRBV4-1; tentatively, D is TRBD1 (5 bases). Trimming took 0 bases from V and 8 from J, leaving 14 bases between them. Germline V gene sequence: CDR1 MGHRA, CDR2 YSYEKL. The CDR3 runs to 16 residues.

The chain couples TRBV2 to TRBJ1-2, with 8 bases aligning to TRBD1. Trimming removed 8 bases from V and 5 bases from J; junction bases left unmatched: 7. The CDR3 is 13 amino acids. Germline-derived CDR1 and CDR2 are SNHLY and FYNNEI. The chain's CDR3 is CASLLTGEYGYTF. The CDR3 DNA reads as TGTGCCAGCCTTCTGACAGGGGAGTATGGCTACACCTTC.